The 9 T cell receptor beta chains reported below all come from one sample, sequenced in a study of shared clonotypes between healthy human individuals. The naive CD8 population came from CD45RO-negative cells selected for CCR7, without terminally differentiated effector memory CD45RA+ cells. Assay: immunoSEQ multiplex PCR; the TCRdb copy retains only in-frame clones and omits some. The table lists about 2.2 million clones, just over 90% of them singletons. The sequenced material came from naive CD8+ T cells from PBMCs. The receptors were gathered from a man aged 18 to 30 in good health. Some clones in this sample may be carry-over from other donors' samples.

V usage is TRBV29-1 and J usage is TRBJ1-4; perhaps TRBD1 as D (5 bases). Trimming took 5 bases from V and 0 from J, leaving 10 bases between them. Germline V gives CDR1 SQVTM, CDR2 ANQGSEA. The CDR3 runs 14 residues. CDR3 in DNA: TGCAGCGTTTGGGACCGAGCAACTAATGAAAAACTGTTTTTT. It codes for CSVWDRATNEKLFF.

This chain connects TRBV19 to TRBJ1-3; TRBD1 is a possible D gene (5 bases). Between the trimmed V and J ends, which lost 3 bases and 2 bases, there was a span of 14 bases. The CDR3 has 16 amino acids. Germline V lookup: CDR1 LNHDA, CDR2 SQIVND (reference sequence). DNA of the CDR3: TGTGCCAGTAGTATCTATCAGGGAAGTGCTGGAAACACCATATATTTT. As protein: CASSIYQGSAGNTIYF. The variable domain in full, completed from reference TRBV19 and TRBJ1-3, reads DGGITQSPKYLFRKEGQNVTLSCEQNLNHDAMYWYRQDPGQGLRLIYYSQIVNDFQKGDIAEGYSVSREKKESFPLTVTSAQKNPTAFYLCASSIYQGSAGNTIYFGEGSWLTVV.

The chain links TRBV28 to TRBJ1-5; 9 bases are shared with TRBD1. V was pared by 4 bases and J by 4 bases, with 11 bases of the junction left unmatched. CDR1 MDHEN and CDR2 SYDVKM come from the germline V gene. CDR3 length: 17 amino acids. The CDR3 is CASSSIWRDRENQPQHF. The CDR3 DNA follows: TGTGCCAGCAGTTCAATCTGGCGGGACAGGGAAAATCAGCCCCAGCATTTT.

The rearrangement uses TRBV19 and TRBJ2-4; maybe TRBD1 (5 bases). The CDR3 is 15 residues long. The V and J ends lost 10 bases and 6 bases respectively, with 22 bases between them. Looked up from germline, CDR1 is LNHDA and CDR2 is SQIVND (reference sequence). The CDR3: CATSPGPGPTNIQYF. The CDR3 DNA follows: TGTGCCACCTCCCCAGGGCCAGGGCCGACAAACATTCAGTACTTC.

The chain links TRBV4-2 to TRBJ2-7; the match to TRBD1 covers 7 bases. V shed 0 bases, J shed 5 bases, and the junction held 16 bases outside the gene matches. The germline gives CDR1 LGHNA, CDR2 YNFKEQ. The CDR3 consists of 18 residues. The chain's CDR3 is CASSQEGSRATGVHEQYF. As DNA, the CDR3 is TGTGCCAGCAGCCAAGAGGGGTCGCGGGCCACAGGGGTCCACGAGCAGTACTTC.

The chain couples TRBV7-2 to TRBJ1-4; D is perhaps TRBD1 (5 bases). This CDR3 comprises 15 residues. Germline V CDR1 and CDR2: SGHTA, FQGNSA. Trimming left V 2 bases short and J 2 bases short, with 9 bases between. The CDR3 protein is CASSLSAGTNEKLFF. The CDR3, as DNA: TGTGCCAGCAGCTTATCCGCAGGGACTAATGAAAAACTGTTTTTT.

This chain links TRBV10-3 with TRBJ2-7, with 10 bases identical to TRBD1. Germline trimming cut 6 bases from V and 2 bases from J; bases unmatched to any gene: 1. CDR1 is ENHRY, CDR2 SYGVKD, per germline. The CDR3 extends over 13 amino acids. As DNA, the CDR3 is TGTGCCATCAGCGGACAGGGGGCCTACGAGCAGTACTTC. Translation: CAISGQGAYEQYF.

The rearrangement links TRBV9 to TRBJ2-7; D unclear. The CDR3 is made up of 14 amino acids. Trimming cost V 4 bases and J 1 base, with 12 bases left between them. CDR1 is SGDLS, CDR2 YYNGEE, per germline. CDR3 sequence: CASSPQGVSYEQYF. The CDR3 coding sequence is TGTGCCAGCAGCCCCCAAGGCGTATCCTACGAGCAGTACTTC.

V and J are TRBV6-1 and TRBJ2-5, with a possible D match to TRBD2 (5 bases). The CDR3 contains 15 residues. Per germline, CDR1 MNHNS and CDR2 SASEGT. The V gene lost 3 bases and the J gene lost 4 bases, with 15 bases spanning the gap. DNA of the CDR3: TGTGCCAGCAGTGAGACGGGGTACCGCTTAGAGACCCAGTACTTC. Translation gives CASSETGYRLETQYF.